Below, one T cell receptor (beta chain) is given with its context. The antigen remains unidentified. The entry originates in a study of cytomegalovirus exposure and HLA in healthy donors. About the study: The study placed about four fifths of its approximately 380 genotyped donors in the Caucasian-associated ancestry cluster. Study-wide findings and caveats: Later analysis found that TCR beta chains associated with HLA were more clonally expanded than other, equally common chains. Altogether, around 160 TCR beta chains were recorded as cytomegalovirus-associated.

Primers for the PCR totalled 60 Vbeta and 13 Jbeta. Here immunoSEQ multiplex PCR was the method, and the copy in TCRdb shows in-frame clones only, minus some. The repertoire has about 200,000 clones, roughly 80% of them found once; the top ten carry about 0.22%. V trimming: 4 bases; J trimming: 8 bases; junction bases outside the gene matches: 16. CDR3 length: 16 residues. The germline CDR1 and CDR2 sequences are SGHDN and FVKESK. The V gene is TRBV14, the J gene TRBJ1-1; TRBD1 matches at 7 bases. This clonotype was obtained from a girl aged 2 to 9 in good health and CMV-seronegative. Sequenced sample: PBMCs. CDR3 sequence: CASSPLGDRSSTEAFF. CDR3 DNA: TGTGCCAGCAGCCCGCTAGGGGACAGATCCTCCACGGAAGCTTTCTTT. Together with reference TRBV14 and TRBJ1-1, the CDR3 gives the full variable domain: EAGVTQFPSHSVIEKGQTVTLRCDPISGHDNLYWYRRVMGKEIKFLLHFVKESKQDESGMPNNRFLAERTGGTYSTLKVQPAELEDSGVYFCASSPLGDRSSTEAFFGQGTRLTVV.